This T cell receptor (beta chain) stems from a study of OX40 agonist ivuxolimab in advanced cancers. The data were produced by immunoSEQ multiplex PCR, yet TCRdb's version contains in-frame clones alone and is incomplete. The table records under 25,000 clones, about three quarters of them present only once. With 4 bases clipped from V and 1 base from J, the junction kept 12 bases outside the gene matches. CDR1 MGHRA and CDR2 YSYEKL come from the germline V gene. This CDR3 has 18 residues. Sequencing was performed on CD4+ or CD8+ T cells sorted from blood, taken in a trial of the OX40 agonist ivuxolimab. This sequence originates from an adult with an advanced solid tumor such as melanoma, head and neck, liver or kidney cancer. This chain uses TRBV4-1 with TRBJ2-1, with 8 bases identical to TRBD2. CDR3 protein: CASSPHGGASGSYNEQFF. CDR3 sequence (DNA): TGCGCCAGCAGCCCTCACGGTGGGGCTAGCGGGTCCTACAATGAGCAGTTCTTC.